The 24 T cell receptor beta chains below come from one sample, sequenced in a study of T cells in Graves' hyperthyroidism and ophthalmopathy. RNA transcripts provided the source from which TCR beta CDR3 regions were amplified. A first-round RT-PCR of the TCR CDR3 used the HTBI primer set. TCRdb independently ran MiXCR on the multiplex PCR reads; one entry per CDR3 protein. The sample has about 410,000 distinct CDR3 sequences, roughly 15% seen once. Sequencing was done on a sample of blood. These receptor sequences come from a man between 18 and 35 years old with Graves' ophthalmopathy.

This clonotype has ten or more counts. The chain couples TRBV29-1 to TRBJ2-5; 7 bases match TRBD1. The germline V gene encodes CDR1 SQVTM and CDR2 ANQGSEA. J was trimmed by 1 base and V by 1 base; bases with no gene match: 18. This CDR3 is built from 19 residues. CDR3 region: CSVEGRRSTGMELQETQYF. CDR3 in DNA: TGCAGCGTTGAAGGTCGCCGGTCGACAGGGATGGAGCTCCAAGAGACCCAGTACTTC.

The chain joins TRBV9 to TRBJ1-5; 8 nucleotides match TRBD1. Germline V lookup: CDR1 SGDLS, CDR2 YYNGEE. After removal of 4 bases from V and 6 bases from J, the junction contained 9 bases not matched to a gene. There are 15 residues in the CDR3. CDR3 amino acids: CASSPGTGPGQPQHF. The CDR3 DNA sequence: TGTGCCAGCAGCCCTGGGACAGGTCCCGGTCAGCCCCAGCATTTT.

This clonotype has a count of ten or more. This chain joins TRBV20-1 and TRBJ2-7, with TRBD2 matching over 7 bases. V gave up 2 bases and J gave up 0 bases; unmatched junction bases: 1. This CDR3 is built from 13 residues. Germline CDR1 is DFQATT and CDR2 is SNEGSKA (reference sequence). In DNA form, the CDR3 reads TGCAGTGCTAGAACTAGCGCCTCCTACGAGCAGTACTTC. Protein: CSARTSASYEQYF.

The gene calls are TRBV19 and TRBJ1-6; TRBD1 might be the D (6 bases). CDR1 is LNHDA and CDR2 is SQIVND in the germline V gene (reference sequence). This CDR3 spans 15 amino acids. V lost 4 bases and J 7 bases, leaving 14 bases between the germline ends. The CDR3 reads CASSRSGDVNSPLHF. DNA of the CDR3: TGTGCCAGTAGTAGGTCAGGGGATGTGAATTCACCCCTCCACTTT.

This clonotype was seen at least ten times. V usage is TRBV5-1 and J usage is TRBJ2-7; maybe TRBD1 (6 bases). The CDR3 is 15 amino acids. The ends were cut back, 3 bases at V and 1 base at J, with 14 bases in the middle. Germline CDR1 SGHRS, CDR2 YFSETQ. The CDR3 spells CASSYSRDKSYEQYF. The CDR3 DNA follows: TGCGCCAGCAGCTACTCCCGGGACAAGTCCTACGAGCAGTACTTC.

This clonotype has a count of ten or more. The rearrangement links TRBV30 to TRBJ1-2; D remains ambiguous. Looked up from germline, CDR1 is GTSNPN and CDR2 is SVGIG (reference sequence). This CDR3 spans 11 amino acids. V lost 6 bases, J lost 4 bases, and 9 bases lay in between. The CDR3 region is CACQSPYGYTF. For the CDR3, the DNA is TGTGCCTGCCAGAGTCCCTATGGCTACACCTTC.

This clonotype was seen many times. This sequence joins TRBV6-1 and TRBJ1-1; the D is unclear. Germline assignment: CDR1 MNHNS and CDR2 SASEGT. V was trimmed by 7 bases and J by 0 bases, leaving 12 bases between them. This CDR3 spans 14 amino acids. In nucleotides, the CDR3 is TGTGCCAGCATGGTAGGACCCATGAACACTGAAGCTTTCTTT. This sequence encodes CASMVGPMNTEAFF.

V is TRBV15 and J is TRBJ2-1; D perhaps matches TRBD1 (5 bases). Trimming stripped 5 bases from V and 9 bases from J, with 14 bases between. Germline CDR1 LNHNV, CDR2 YYDKDF (reference sequence). The CDR3 runs 13 residues. The CDR3 spells CATSSRQFSEQFF. In DNA, the CDR3 is TGTGCCACCAGCTCTCGACAGTTTAGTGAGCAGTTCTTC.

The rearrangement uses TRBV19 and TRBJ1-1; D not resolved. V was cut by 1 base and J by 1 base, with 16 bases left in between. CDR1 and CDR2 from the germline V gene are LNHDA and SQIVND (reference sequence). This CDR3 has 17 residues. The CDR3 nucleotides read TGTGCCAGTAGTATAGTCCGTTGGCAGGAGAAGAACACTGAAGCTTTCTTT. Residues: CASSIVRWQEKNTEAFF.

This clonotype was seen many times. The chain recombines TRBV12-3 or TRBV12-4 with TRBJ2-7; D possibly corresponds to TRBD2 (6 bases). V lost 3 bases and J lost 3, with 21 bases in between. The CDR3 is 17 amino acids. CDR3 sequence reads: CASSLETNRDSYYEQYF. CDR3 DNA: TGTGCCAGCAGTTTGGAGACTAACCGGGACTCATACTACGAGCAGTACTTC.

This clonotype appeared many times. This chain connects TRBV2 to TRBJ1-1; no reliable D call. The CDR3 spans 15 residues. The germline gives CDR1 SNHLY, CDR2 FYNNEI. V lost 0 bases and J lost 0, with 8 bases in between. The CDR3 DNA reads TGTGCCAGCAGTGAAGCTTGGGGTATGAACACTGAAGCTTTCTTT. This gives the protein CASSEAWGMNTEAFF.

This clonotype was found a few times. This rearrangement joins TRBV27 to TRBJ1-2; weak D call: TRBD1 (6 bases). Germline CDR1 reads MNHEY; CDR2 reads SMNVEV (reference sequence). CDR3 length: 13 residues. V lost 5 bases, J lost 6 bases, and 13 bases lay in between. The CDR3 nucleotides are TGTGCCAGCAGTCCCCCAGGGGCGAATGGCTACACCTTC. It translates to CASSPPGANGYTF.

This clonotype was recorded many times. V usage is TRBV20-1 and J usage is TRBJ1-5; 7 bases are shared with TRBD1. This CDR3 region has 13 residues. CDR1 DFQATT and CDR2 SNEGSKA come from the germline V gene (reference sequence). Losses at the gene ends were 6 bases for V and 4 bases for J; bases not matched to a gene: 6. The CDR3 here is CSARDRTNQPQHF. The CDR3 nucleotides read TGCAGTGCCCGGGACAGAACTAATCAGCCCCAGCATTTT.

A remark on this clonotype: A much bigger clone sits one base away, suggesting this may be a read error. V and J are TRBV7-9 and TRBJ1-2; the match to TRBD1 covers 8 bases. This CDR3 is 14 amino acids long. Germline V gene lookup returns CDR1 SEHNR and CDR2 FQNEAQ (reference sequence). The CDR3 protein is CAGSSQGAVGGYTF. CDR3 sequence (DNA): TGTGCCGGCAGTTCTCAGGGGGCCGTCGGGGGCTACACCTTC.

Here the CDR3 reads CSVDPTSGSYNEQFF. The CDR3 coding sequence is TGCAGCGTTGACCCGACTAGCGGGTCCTACAATGAGCAGTTCTTC. The rearrangement joins TRBV29-1 to TRBJ2-1; 10 nucleotides agree with TRBD2. The V and J ends lost 3 bases and 1 base, in that order; junction bases with no gene match: 3. Looked up from germline, CDR1 is SQVTM and CDR2 is ANQGSEA. There are 15 residues in the CDR3.

Regarding this clonotype: This may be a read error: a much more frequent sequence differs by one nucleotide. The rearrangement joins TRBV30 to TRBJ2-1; TRBD2 matches at 11 bases. J was trimmed by 4 bases and V by 4 bases; bases with no gene match: 9. The germline CDR1 and CDR2 sequences are GTSNPN and SVGIG (reference sequence). The CDR3 contains 16 residues. CDR3 in amino acids: CAWKSLGLADYNEQFF. CDR3 DNA sequence: TGTGCCTGGAAGTCATTGGGACTAGCGGATTACAATGAGCAGTTCTTC.

This clonotype was found many times. V usage is TRBV29-1 and J usage is TRBJ2-5; 15 positions match TRBD2. Germline CDR1 SQVTM, CDR2 ANQGSEA. The V gene end was trimmed by 7 bases and the J gene end by 4 bases; junction bases not matched to a gene: 1. The CDR3 has 13 residues. Here the CDR3 DNA reads TGCAGCGGGGGACTAGCGGGGGGAGAGACCCAGTACTTC. Translation gives CSGGLAGGETQYF. Drawing the rest from reference TRBV29-1 and TRBJ2-5, the complete variable domain is SAVISQKPSRDICQRGTSLTIQCQVDSQVTMMFWYRQQPGQSLTLIATANQGSEATYESGFVIDKFPISRPNLTFSTLTVSNMSPEDSSIYLCSGGLAGGETQYFGPGTRLLVL.

The CDR3 sequence: CASSLVRGTDTQYF. As DNA, the CDR3 is TGCGCCAGCAGCTTGGTTAGGGGGACAGATACGCAGTATTTT. The rearrangement joins TRBV5-1 to TRBJ2-3; TRBD1 is a possible D gene (6 bases). The CDR3 runs to 14 residues. CDR1 and CDR2 (germline): SGHRS, YFSETQ. The germline V and J ends were trimmed by 0 bases and 3 bases, with 8 bases remaining between them.

At least ten counts were recorded for this clonotype. This chain connects TRBV13 to TRBJ2-7; possibly TRBD2 for D (6 bases). Germline CDR1 reads PRHDT; CDR2 reads FYEKMQ (reference sequence). V was clipped by 4 bases and J by 6 bases, with 19 bases between them. This CDR3 spans 15 amino acids. Written as DNA, the CDR3 is TGTGCCAGCAGCTCCACCCTGGGGGGTACGGTCGAGCAGTACTTC. It encodes CASSSTLGGTVEQYF.

This clonotype occurred a few times. The gene calls are TRBV14 and TRBJ2-2; 11 bases match TRBD1. This CDR3 region has 15 residues. Germline assignment: CDR1 SGHDN and CDR2 FVKESK. V trimming: 3 bases; J trimming: 6 bases; junction bases outside the gene matches: 3. CDR3 sequence (DNA): TGTGCCAGCAGCCATGGGACAGGGGGTCCCGGGGAGCTGTTTTTT. This translates into CASSHGTGGPGELFF.

J is TRBJ1-5 and V is TRBV18, with TRBD1 matching 7 bases. The CDR3 covers 14 residues. CDR1 is KGHSH, CDR2 LQKENI, per germline. The J segment lost 5 bases and the V segment lost 4 bases, leaving 5 bases of the junction unmatched. The CDR3 sequence: CASSQQGTHQPQHF. The CDR3 nucleotides are TGTGCCAGCTCACAACAGGGGACCCATCAGCCCCAGCATTTT.

This clonotype has just a few counts. The chain couples TRBV2 to TRBJ2-5; tentatively, D is TRBD1 (6 bases). The CDR3 spans 12 residues. Deletions cut 10 bases from V and 0 bases from J, with 9 bases between. Germline V gene lookup returns CDR1 SNHLY and CDR2 FYNNEI. As DNA, the CDR3 is TGTGCCACACACAGGGACCAAGAGACCCAGTACTTC. This encodes CATHRDQETQYF.

This clonotype was seen at least ten times. The gene calls are TRBV2 and TRBJ2-2; a possible D gene is TRBD1 (5 bases). The CDR3 covers 13 residues. Germline assignment: CDR1 SNHLY and CDR2 FYNNEI. Between the trimmed V and J ends, which lost 8 bases and 3 bases, there was a span of 10 bases. CDR3 DNA: TGTGCCAGCGGGCCCAGGGACACCGGGGAGCTGTTTTTT. Encoded protein: CASGPRDTGELFF.

The chain joins TRBV29-1 to TRBJ2-1, with 11 positions matching TRBD2. The CDR3 loop spans 13 amino acids. The junction had 6 bases not matched to a gene; V was cut back by 7 bases and J by 7 bases. Germline V lookup: CDR1 SQVTM, CDR2 ANQGSEA. The CDR3 is CSALAGGPNEQFF. CDR3 DNA: TGCAGCGCTTTAGCGGGAGGGCCGAATGAGCAGTTCTTC.